This T cell receptor beta chain was sequenced for a study of T cell changes during pregnancy in multiple sclerosis. This table comes from immunoSEQ multiplex PCR, and its TCRdb copy is limited to in-frame clones, with some not included. This sample has some 56,000 clones, with about 90% found just once. The CDR3 spans 16 residues. The germline gives CDR1 SEHNR, CDR2 FQNEAQ (reference sequence). V shed 3 bases and J 3 bases; nucleotides not matched to a gene: 7. The V gene is TRBV7-9, the J gene TRBJ1-2; 10 bases map to TRBD1. The sequenced sample was CD4+ T cells from peripheral blood mononuclear cells, obtained after pregnancy. This clonotype originated in a female donor with multiple sclerosis, enrolled in a pregnancy study. The DNA of the CDR3 is TGTGCCAGCAGCTTGGGACGGACAGGGGGTCACTATGGCTACACCTTC. Protein sequence: CASSLGRTGGHYGYTF.